The next 2 T cell receptor beta chains were all read from a single sample in a study of shared clonotypes between healthy human individuals. Repertoires were generated with immunoSEQ multiplex PCR, while TCRdb's copy carries only in-frame clones and drops some. The sample has fewer than 550,000 clones, over 75% seen once. Sequences were obtained from PBMCs. These receptors originate from a woman between 40 and 50 years old in good health. Some clones in this sample may be carry-over from other donors' samples.

J is TRBJ2-5 and V is TRBV5-4; 8 bases are shared with TRBD1. CDR1 SGHNT and CDR2 YYREEE come from the germline V gene (reference sequence). The CDR3 spans 15 residues. V shed 0 bases and J 5 bases; nucleotides not matched to a gene: 6. CDR3 sequence reads: CASSLDRTGKETQYF. The CDR3, as DNA: TGTGCCAGCAGCTTGGATAGGACAGGGAAGGAGACCCAGTACTTC.

V gene TRBV28 combines with J gene TRBJ2-7, with D perhaps TRBD1 (5 bases). Trimming removed 6 bases from V and 4 bases from J, with 10 bases in between. CDR3 length: 12 amino acids. Germline assignment: CDR1 MDHEN and CDR2 SYDVKM. Written as DNA, the CDR3 is TGTGCCAGCAGACAACAGGCATACGAGCAGTACTTC. Translation gives CASRQQAYEQYF.